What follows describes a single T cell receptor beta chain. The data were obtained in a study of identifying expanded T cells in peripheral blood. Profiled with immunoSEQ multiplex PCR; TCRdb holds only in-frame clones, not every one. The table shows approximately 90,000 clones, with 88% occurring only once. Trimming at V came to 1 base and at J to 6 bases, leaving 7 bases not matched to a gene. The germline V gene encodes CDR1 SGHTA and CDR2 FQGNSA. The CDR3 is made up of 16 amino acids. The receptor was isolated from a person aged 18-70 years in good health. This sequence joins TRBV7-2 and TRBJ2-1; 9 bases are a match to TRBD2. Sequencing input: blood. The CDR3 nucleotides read TGTGCCAGCAGCTTAGAGGGGACTAGCCCTGTCAATGAGCAGTTCTTC. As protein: CASSLEGTSPVNEQFF.